This T cell receptor beta chain was obtained from a study of spatial heterogeneity in lung cancer. The time point: sample taken at primary tumor resection. Samples came from 72 TRACERx patients with untreated early-stage lung cancer. Whole RNA was taken from tumor, nontumor lung or frozen PBMC; it was then sequenced unsorted. This clonotype was found many times. The target antigen is unknown. Study observations and caveats: Alpha chains reached an estimated coverage of around 7.5% of tumor T cells, and beta chains 11% to 15%. Expanded alpha and beta TCR counts within tumors tracked tumor mutation counts.

Each molecule of TCR cDNA was tagged with one unique molecular identifier. TCRdb re-called the 5' RACE reads with MiXCR, one entry per CDR3 protein. The table shows about 100,000 distinct CDR3 sequences, with nearly 4.5% occurring only once. The specimen was lung tumor tissue, collected at surgery. The source is a male donor with early-stage non-small cell lung cancer.

The CDR3 DNA is TGTGCCAGCAGCTGGGGACTAGCGGGAGACACAGATACGCAGTATTTT. This translates into CASSWGLAGDTDTQYF. This chain uses TRBV11-2 with TRBJ2-3, with TRBD2 matching 14 bases. V shed 4 bases and J 2 bases; nucleotides not matched to a gene: 2. Germline CDR1 is SGHAT and CDR2 is FQNNGV. The CDR3 contains 16 residues.